These T cell receptor beta chains were read from a single sample in a study of blood T cell repertoires in COVID-19. The method was immunoSEQ multiplex PCR; TCRdb's version includes in-frame clones alone and lacks a portion of them. The sample contains roughly 83,000 clones, more than 75% of which appear only once. Sequenced input: peripheral blood. Receptors originate from a man aged 50-59 years with active COVID-19. Both conserved end residues are part of each CDR3. Each record gives: clone size, CDR3 length, V gene, J gene, D gene, CDR3 DNA, CDR3 protein. A D gene is named only where the DNA matches it firmly. Size is stated for part of the rows, as once, few or many counts, or as a class when the clone is expanded.

abundance: NA
len: 17
v_gene: TRBV3-1/TRBV3-2
j_gene: TRBJ2-2
d_gene: TRBD2
CDR3nt: TGTGCCAGCAGTCAATGGACTAGCGGGGGGGCGTTCGGGGAGCTGTTTTTT
CDR3aa: CASSQWTSGGAFGELFF

abundance: NA
len: 13
v_gene: TRBV19
j_gene: TRBJ1-1
d_gene: TRBD1
CDR3nt: TGTGCCAGTACCCCTCAGGGGGCTACTGAAGCTTTCTTT
CDR3aa: CASTPQGATEAFF

abundance: NA
len: 15
v_gene: TRBV6-1
j_gene: TRBJ1-5
d_gene: NA
CDR3nt: TGTGCCAGCAGTGAAACTCCACGGGGAAATCAGCCCCAGCATTTT
CDR3aa: CASSETPRGNQPQHF

abundance: NA
len: 12
v_gene: TRBV6-2/TRBV6-3
j_gene: TRBJ2-1
d_gene: NA
CDR3nt: TGTGCCAGCAGTTACTCGAGCCTAGAGCAGTTCTTC
CDR3aa: CASSYSSLEQFF

abundance: NA
len: 13
v_gene: TRBV7-2
j_gene: TRBJ2-5
d_gene: NA
CDR3nt: TGTGCCAGCAGCTTTACTAGGGCCGAGACCCAGTACTTC
CDR3aa: CASSFTRAETQYF

abundance: NA
len: 16
v_gene: TRBV29-1
j_gene: TRBJ1-1
d_gene: TRBD1
CDR3nt: TGCAGCGTTCACCGGGACAGGGGGACGGCGAACACTGAAGCTTTCTTT
CDR3aa: CSVHRDRGTANTEAFF

abundance: NA
len: 15
v_gene: TRBV11-2
j_gene: TRBJ1-1
d_gene: NA
CDR3nt: TGTGCCAGCAGCTTAAGGATGGGGGGGAACACTGAAGCTTTCTTT
CDR3aa: CASSLRMGGNTEAFF

abundance: NA
len: 13
v_gene: TRBV19
j_gene: TRBJ1-5
d_gene: NA
CDR3nt: TGTGCCAGTAGCGGACAGAATAATCAGCCCCAGCATTTT
CDR3aa: CASSGQNNQPQHF

abundance: NA
len: 18
v_gene: TRBV28
j_gene: TRBJ2-2
d_gene: TRBD1
CDR3nt: TGTGCCAGCAGCCCCATCCCGGGACAGGGGTCAAAAACCGGGGAGCTGTTTTTT
CDR3aa: CASSPIPGQGSKTGELFF

abundance: NA
len: 12
v_gene: TRBV12-3/TRBV12-4
j_gene: TRBJ2-7
d_gene: NA
CDR3nt: TGTGCCAGCAGTACTGCCCTCCACGAGCAGTACTTC
CDR3aa: CASSTALHEQYF

abundance: NA
len: 15
v_gene: TRBV18
j_gene: TRBJ1-2
d_gene: NA
CDR3nt: TGTGCCAGCTCACCAAGCGGGGACTTAAACTATGGCTACACCTTC
CDR3aa: CASSPSGDLNYGYTF

abundance: NA
len: 15
v_gene: TRBV5-1
j_gene: TRBJ1-5
d_gene: NA
CDR3nt: TGCGCCAGCAGCTTGGGTCCAGGGTACAATCAGCCCCAGCATTTT
CDR3aa: CASSLGPGYNQPQHF

abundance: NA
len: 12
v_gene: TRBV28
j_gene: TRBJ2-3
d_gene: NA
CDR3nt: TGTGCCAGCACCCGGAGATGGGATACGCAGTATTTT
CDR3aa: CASTRRWDTQYF

abundance: NA
len: 13
v_gene: TRBV7-2
j_gene: TRBJ2-5
d_gene: NA
CDR3nt: TGTGCCAGCAGCCGATTGAGGGAAGAGACCCAGTACTTC
CDR3aa: CASSRLREETQYF

abundance: NA
len: 16
v_gene: TRBV6-2/TRBV6-3
j_gene: TRBJ2-7
d_gene: TRBD2
CDR3nt: TGTGCCAGCAGTCCGTCTCCTAGCGGGAGGGCTTACGAGCAGTACTTC
CDR3aa: CASSPSPSGRAYEQYF

abundance: NA
len: 15
v_gene: TRBV18
j_gene: TRBJ1-2
d_gene: TRBD1
CDR3nt: TGTGCCAGCTCAGAAGAGACAGGGGGCGGCTATGGCTACACCTTC
CDR3aa: CASSEETGGGYGYTF

abundance: NA
len: 15
v_gene: TRBV11-3
j_gene: TRBJ1-3
d_gene: NA
CDR3nt: TGTGCCAGCAGCCCTGGAGGAGACTCTGGAAACACCATATATTTT
CDR3aa: CASSPGGDSGNTIYF

abundance: NA
len: 16
v_gene: TRBV28
j_gene: TRBJ1-4
d_gene: NA
CDR3nt: TGTGCCAGCAGCCCGATGGGGGGGACAACTAATGAAAAACTGTTTTTT
CDR3aa: CASSPMGGTTNEKLFF

abundance: NA
len: 16
v_gene: TRBV5-1
j_gene: TRBJ2-2
d_gene: TRBD2
CDR3nt: TGCGCCAGCAGCTGGATAGCGGGGACCAACACCGGGGAGCTGTTTTTT
CDR3aa: CASSWIAGTNTGELFF

abundance: once
len: 14
v_gene: TRBV18
j_gene: TRBJ2-5
d_gene: NA
CDR3nt: TGTGCCAGCTCACCCATCTTGGGGCGGGAGACCCAGTACTTC
CDR3aa: CASSPILGRETQYF

abundance: NA
len: 16
v_gene: TRBV7-2
j_gene: TRBJ2-7
d_gene: TRBD1
CDR3nt: TGTGCCAGCAGCCCCACCCCGGGACAGGGTGACTACGAGCAGTACTTC
CDR3aa: CASSPTPGQGDYEQYF

abundance: NA
len: 16
v_gene: TRBV5-8
j_gene: TRBJ1-2
d_gene: NA
CDR3nt: TGTGCCAGCAGCTTGGTCGTGTCAGGGGCGTATTGGGGCTACACCTTC
CDR3aa: CASSLVVSGAYWGYTF

abundance: NA
len: 13
v_gene: TRBV5-1
j_gene: TRBJ1-6
d_gene: NA
CDR3nt: TGCGCCAGCAGCTTGGGGGAGGATTTGCCCCTCCACTTT
CDR3aa: CASSLGEDLPLHF

abundance: few
len: 16
v_gene: TRBV24-1
j_gene: TRBJ2-3
d_gene: TRBD1
CDR3nt: TGTGCCACCAGTGCACCACAGGGGGTGAGCACAGATACGCAGTATTTT
CDR3aa: CATSAPQGVSTDTQYF

abundance: NA
len: 13
v_gene: TRBV5-4
j_gene: TRBJ2-3
d_gene: NA
CDR3nt: TGTGCCAGCTTATCGCCCGGGACAGATACGCAGTATTTT
CDR3aa: CASLSPGTDTQYF

abundance: NA
len: 14
v_gene: TRBV9
j_gene: TRBJ1-6
d_gene: NA
CDR3nt: TGTGCCAGCAGCGTAAATCAAGCTAATTCACCCCTCCACTTT
CDR3aa: CASSVNQANSPLHF

abundance: NA
len: 13
v_gene: TRBV18
j_gene: TRBJ2-3
d_gene: NA
CDR3nt: TGTGCCAGCTCCCTACGGGACACAGATACGCAGTATTTT
CDR3aa: CASSLRDTDTQYF

abundance: NA
len: 13
v_gene: TRBV27
j_gene: TRBJ2-5
d_gene: NA
CDR3nt: TGTGCCAGCAGTTTACAGTACCAAGAGACCCAGTACTTC
CDR3aa: CASSLQYQETQYF

abundance: NA
len: 15
v_gene: TRBV18
j_gene: TRBJ1-3
d_gene: NA
CDR3nt: TGTGCCAGCTCACCAAGCCGCCAGGGAGGAAACACCATATATTTT
CDR3aa: CASSPSRQGGNTIYF

abundance: NA
len: 16
v_gene: TRBV2
j_gene: TRBJ2-7
d_gene: TRBD1
CDR3nt: TGTGCCAGCAGTGCAGACCGGGACAGCTACTCCCACGAGCAGTACTTC
CDR3aa: CASSADRDSYSHEQYF